These 28 T cell receptor beta chains came from one sample sequenced in a study of response to subunit inactivated influenza vaccine. Via MiXCR, TCRdb re-called the RT-PCR reads, giving one row per CDR3 protein. The table shows around 490,000 distinct CDR3 sequences, with 6% to 9% occurring only once. Here the sequenced sample was PBMCs from blood, taken roughly 24 months after vaccination. The source is a man aged 45 to 70 who received an inactivated influenza vaccine.

This clonotype occurred a few times. This rearrangement joins TRBV14 to TRBJ2-3, with D uncertain. The CDR3 length is 12 residues. Trimming removed 2 bases from V and 4 bases from J, with 4 bases in between. The germline gives CDR1 SGHDN, CDR2 FVKESK. CDR3 sequence (DNA): TGTGCCAGCAGCCAATCCTCAGATACGCAGTATTTT. As protein: CASSQSSDTQYF.

This clonotype was detected only a few times. This chain uses TRBV10-3 with TRBJ1-2; D possibly corresponds to TRBD1 (5 bases). CDR1 and CDR2 (germline): ENHRY, SYGVKD. Trimming took off 3 bases at V and 7 bases at J, with 15 bases between the two ends. The length of the CDR3 is 14 residues. CDR3: CAISEYGGAVGYTF. CDR3 sequence (DNA): TGTGCCATCAGTGAATACGGAGGGGCAGTTGGCTACACCTTC.

Many counts were recorded for this clonotype. The genes are TRBV11-1 and TRBJ2-1; no clear D. V lost 6 bases and J 8 bases, leaving 11 bases between the germline ends. Germline values: CDR1 SGHAT, CDR2 FQDESV (reference sequence). The CDR3 sequence is 12 residues long. As DNA, the CDR3 is TGTGCCAGCAGTGATATGTTGTATGAGCAGTTCTTC. This gives the protein CASSDMLYEQFF.

This clonotype has ten or more counts. The V call is TRBV12-3 or TRBV12-4, the J call TRBJ2-2; D gene unclear. The germline V and J ends were trimmed by 1 base and 6 bases, with 6 bases remaining between them. This CDR3 is built from 13 residues. In nucleotides, the CDR3 is TGTGCCAGCAGTTTAGGGCAGGCCGGGGAGCTGTTTTTT. Its protein product is CASSLGQAGELFF.

The chain recombines TRBV6-1 with TRBJ2-2; TRBD1 is a possible D gene (6 bases). The CDR3 extends over 14 amino acids. V was pared by 5 bases and J by 1 base, with 8 bases between. Germline V lookup: CDR1 MNHNS, CDR2 SASEGT. CDR3 in amino acids: CASSRQENTGELFF. In DNA form, the CDR3 reads TGTGCCAGCAGTCGACAGGAGAACACCGGGGAGCTGTTTTTT.

This clonotype has just one count. The V call is TRBV5-6, the J call TRBJ2-1; no reliable D call. The CDR3 has 14 amino acids. Per the germline V gene, CDR1 is SGHDT and CDR2 is YYEEEE. Trimming took 7 bases from V and 7 from J, leaving 18 bases between them. CDR3 protein: CASGSGQEHNEQFF. CDR3 DNA: TGTGCCAGCGGCTCCGGGCAGGAACATAATGAGCAGTTCTTC.

This clonotype appeared many times. The chain couples TRBV7-2 to TRBJ1-1; perhaps TRBD1 as D (5 bases). CDR3 length: 15 amino acids. CDR1 is SGHTA and CDR2 is FQGNSA in the germline V gene. V gave up 1 base and J gave up 3 bases, with 12 bases separating them. CDR3: CASSLEVGGYTEAFF. In DNA, the CDR3 is TGTGCCAGCAGCTTAGAGGTTGGGGGGTACACTGAAGCTTTCTTT.

This clonotype was observed at least ten times. The chain carries TRBV7-8 and TRBJ2-2; 12 nucleotides agree with TRBD1. The CDR3 is 17 amino acids. J was trimmed by 3 bases and V by 5 bases; bases with no gene match: 7. Per germline, CDR1 SGHVS and CDR2 FQNEAQ. CDR3: CASSARDRGLYTGELFF. The CDR3 DNA sequence: TGTGCCAGCAGCGCCCGGGACAGGGGGCTATACACCGGGGAGCTGTTTTTT.

This clonotype appeared many times. V is TRBV12-3 or TRBV12-4 and J is TRBJ2-3, with D possibly TRBD2 on 6 matching bases. Trimming removed 6 bases at V and 4 bases at J, with 11 bases between. The CDR3 sequence is 13 residues long. Here the CDR3 reads CASSRGTADTQYF. CDR3 nucleotide sequence: TGTGCCAGCAGCCGCGGGACCGCAGATACGCAGTATTTT.

The genes are TRBV7-9 and TRBJ2-7; D call uncertain. This CDR3 is 15 amino acids long. The V gene's germline CDR1 is SEHNR and CDR2 FQNEAQ (reference sequence). With 1 base removed from V and 0 bases from J, the gap between germline ends came to 10 bases. CDR3 nucleotides: TGTGCCAGCAGCTTAGTTGGACGGAGCTCCTACGAGCAGTACTTC. Its translation is CASSLVGRSSYEQYF. Looking up the rest from reference TRBV7-9 and TRBJ2-7 gives the full variable domain: DTGVSQNPRHKITKRGQNVTFRCDPISEHNRLYWYRQTLGQGPEFLTYFQNEAQLEKSRLLSDRFSAERPKGSFSTLEIQRTEQGDSAMYLCASSLVGRSSYEQYFGPGTRLTVT.

This clonotype turned up a few times. This chain connects TRBV12-3 or TRBV12-4 to TRBJ2-3; TRBD2 matches at 13 bases. Trimming cost V 5 bases and J 3 bases; bases outside gene matches: 5. This CDR3 is 16 amino acids long. The CDR3 DNA is TGTGCCAGCAGTATAACTAGCGGGGGGGCAACAGATACGCAGTATTTT. Residues: CASSITSGGATDTQYF.

This clonotype has a handful of counts. The chain joins TRBV9 to TRBJ2-7, with a possible D match to TRBD1 (6 bases). V dropped 10 bases and J dropped 2 bases, with 19 bases sitting between them. CDR1 is SGDLS and CDR2 is YYNGEE in the germline V gene. The CDR3 sequence is 14 residues long. The CDR3 loop reads CAGIQGRVTYEQYF. The DNA of the CDR3 is TGTGCCGGAATACAGGGCAGGGTAACCTACGAGCAGTACTTC.

The rearrangement joins TRBV6-5 to TRBJ1-6, with a tentative D call TRBD1 (6 bases). With 2 bases removed from V and 8 bases from J, the gap between germline ends came to 13 bases. The CDR3 loop spans 15 amino acids. Germline loops: CDR1 MNHEY, CDR2 SVGAGI. For the CDR3, the DNA is TGTGCCAGCAGTTACGTCGGACAGTATTATTCACCCCTCCACTTT. Protein sequence: CASSYVGQYYSPLHF.

CDR3 amino acids: CASSLWSPAVTAGANVLTF. CDR3 nucleotide sequence: TGCGCCAGCAGCTTGTGGAGCCCAGCCGTAACTGCTGGGGCCAACGTCCTGACTTTC. J is TRBJ2-6 and V is TRBV5-1; D is undetermined. The CDR3 contains 19 residues. The germline CDR1 and CDR2 sequences are SGHRS and YFSETQ. The V end was cut by 1 base, the J end by 2 bases, with 19 bases between.

This rearrangement joins TRBV27 to TRBJ2-1; D is unclear. Looked up from germline, CDR1 is MNHEY and CDR2 is SMNVEV (reference sequence). V was pared by 7 bases and J by 10 bases, with 17 bases between. CDR3 length: 13 residues. DNA for the CDR3: TGTGCCAGCACCGGGTCCAACCTGGGGGAGCAGTTCTTC. Its protein product is CASTGSNLGEQFF.

A note on this clonotype: A read error may be the cause here, since a much bigger clone is one base away. The chain uses TRBV4-3 and TRBJ2-7, with unresolved D. The CDR3 is 14 amino acids. Looked up from germline, CDR1 is LGHNA and CDR2 is YSLEER. The V gene lost 0 bases and the J gene lost 7 bases, with 13 bases spanning the gap. The CDR3 DNA sequence: TGCGCCAGCAGCCAAGAGCGTAAAGCAAAAGAGCAGTACTTC. Translating it yields CASSQERKAKEQYF.

The chain carries TRBV11-2 and TRBJ2-7; D gene ambiguous. Looked up from germline, CDR1 is SGHAT and CDR2 is FQNNGV. This CDR3 has 11 residues. V was shortened by 5 bases and J by 9 bases, with 11 bases between the two germline ends. The CDR3 sequence: CASSLGIGQYF. The DNA for the CDR3 is TGTGCCAGCAGCCTGGGTATAGGGCAGTACTTC.

V gene TRBV20-1 combines with J gene TRBJ2-5, with TRBD1 matching over 7 bases. The CDR3 runs 13 residues. Trimming removed 5 bases from V and 2 bases from J; junction bases left unmatched: 5. CDR1 is DFQATT and CDR2 is SNEGSKA in the germline V gene (reference sequence). CDR3 sequence (DNA): TGCAGTGCTGACAGACAGGGACAAGAGACCCAGTACTTC. This codes for CSADRQGQETQYF.

Only a few counts were recorded for this clonotype. The genes are TRBV7-2 and TRBJ2-5; 7 bases fit TRBD2. There are 14 residues in the CDR3. V gave up 1 base and J gave up 4 bases; unmatched junction bases: 3. From germline, CDR1 is SGHTA and CDR2 FQGNSA. This chain's CDR3 is CASSLGGTTETQYF. The CDR3 DNA follows: TGTGCCAGCAGCTTAGGCGGGACTACAGAGACCCAGTACTTC.

This clonotype has just a few counts. The chain carries TRBV24-1 and TRBJ2-1; the D gene could be TRBD1 or TRBD2 (5 bases each). Germline loops: CDR1 KGHDR, CDR2 SFDVKD. CDR3 length equals 12 residues. V was trimmed by 1 base and J by 16 bases, leaving 13 bases between them. CDR3 nucleotides: TGTGCCACCAGTGATTTACTAGGGGCAAGATTCTTC. Protein sequence: CATSDLLGARFF.

This clonotype was recorded at least ten times. The rearrangement uses TRBV6-6 and TRBJ1-1, with D possibly matching TRBD1 (6 bases). The CDR3 is 13 residues long. CDR1 is MNHNY, CDR2 SVGAGI, per germline (reference sequence). Trimming shortened V by 6 bases and J by 4 bases, and 12 bases separated the two germline ends. CDR3 coding DNA: TGTGCCAGCAGCTACGGAGGGGGCACTGAAGCTTTCTTT. Its translation: CASSYGGGTEAFF.

J is TRBJ2-2 and V is TRBV9, with D perhaps assigned TRBD1 or TRBD2 (5 bases each). The CDR3 is 15 amino acids. The V gene's germline CDR1 is SGDLS and CDR2 YYNGEE. The V gene lost 4 bases and the J gene lost 9 bases, with 19 bases spanning the gap. The CDR3 loop is CASSPGTTDLRELFF. CDR3 nucleotides: TGTGCCAGCAGCCCGGGGACGACGGACCTGCGGGAGCTGTTTTTT.

This clonotype occurred a few times. The rearrangement links TRBV7-2 to TRBJ2-1; the match to TRBD2 covers 12 bases. Germline V gives CDR1 SGHTA, CDR2 FQGNSA. The CDR3 is 15 amino acids. V lost 5 bases, J lost 6 bases, and 5 bases stayed unmatched. The CDR3 is CASSTQLAGGNEQFF. The CDR3 DNA sequence: TGTGCCAGCAGCACACAACTAGCGGGGGGCAATGAGCAGTTCTTC.

The chain employs TRBV12-3 or TRBV12-4 and TRBJ2-4; tentatively, D is TRBD1 or TRBD2 (5 bases each). The CDR3 length is 14 residues. Trimming removed 3 bases at V and 7 bases at J, with 13 bases between. CDR3 region: CASSFRDGTNIQYF. In DNA, the CDR3 is TGTGCCAGCAGTTTTAGGGACGGAACGAACATTCAGTACTTC.

This clonotype was observed at least ten times. The chain joins TRBV20-1 to TRBJ2-3; 11 nucleotides agree with TRBD2. J was trimmed by 8 bases and V by 7 bases; bases with no gene match: 20. CDR1 and CDR2 (germline): DFQATT, SNEGSKA (reference sequence). There are 17 residues in the CDR3. Written as DNA, the CDR3 is TGCAGTGTTTCCACCGGGACTAGCGGTGCCGGGATGAGTACGCAGTATTTT. Protein sequence: CSVSTGTSGAGMSTQYF.

This clonotype has more than one count but fewer than ten. V is TRBV20-1 and J is TRBJ2-2, with D unresolved. The germline CDR1 and CDR2 sequences are DFQATT and SNEGSKA (reference sequence). Trimming pared 3 bases from V and 0 bases from J, leaving 2 bases between. CDR3 length: 12 residues. The CDR3 here is CSASANTGELFF. The DNA of the CDR3 is TGCAGTGCTAGCGCGAACACCGGGGAGCTGTTTTTT.

In its sample, this clonotype was seen a few times. The chain recombines TRBV12-3 or TRBV12-4 with TRBJ2-3, with D unclear. Trimming stripped 3 bases from V and 2 bases from J, with 9 bases between. This CDR3 is 14 amino acids long. The CDR3 here is CASSFRQLTDTQYF. The CDR3 DNA reads as TGTGCCAGCAGTTTCCGCCAGCTCACAGATACGCAGTATTTT.

This clonotype was seen only a few times. The chain uses TRBV11-2 and TRBJ2-7; D is perhaps TRBD2 (7 bases). Germline-derived CDR1 and CDR2 are SGHAT and FQNNGV. This CDR3 region has 17 residues. Trimming stripped 5 bases from V and 0 bases from J, with 20 bases between. The CDR3 sequence is CASSVKIFRGASYEQYF. The CDR3 nucleotides read TGTGCCAGCAGCGTGAAAATATTCCGGGGGGCCTCCTACGAGCAGTACTTC.